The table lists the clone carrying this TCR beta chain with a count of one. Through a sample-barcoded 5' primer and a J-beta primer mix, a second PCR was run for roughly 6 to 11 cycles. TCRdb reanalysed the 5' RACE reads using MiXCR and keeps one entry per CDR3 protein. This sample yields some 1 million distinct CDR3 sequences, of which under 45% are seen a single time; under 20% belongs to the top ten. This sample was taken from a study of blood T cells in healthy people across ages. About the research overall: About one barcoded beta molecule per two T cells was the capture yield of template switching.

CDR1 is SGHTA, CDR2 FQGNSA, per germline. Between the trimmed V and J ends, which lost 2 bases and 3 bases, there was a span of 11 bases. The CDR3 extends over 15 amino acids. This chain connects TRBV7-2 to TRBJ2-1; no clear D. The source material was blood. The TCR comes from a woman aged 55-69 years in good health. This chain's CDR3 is CASSLRKLHYNEQFF. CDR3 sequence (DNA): TGTGCCAGCAGCTTACGGAAGCTTCACTACAATGAGCAGTTCTTC. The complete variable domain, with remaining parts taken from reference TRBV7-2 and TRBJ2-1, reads GAGVSQSPSNKVTEKGKDVELRCDPISGHTALYWYRQSLGQGLEFLIYFQGNSAPDKSGLPSDRFSAERTGGSVSTLTIQRTQQEDSAVYLCASSLRKLHYNEQFFGPGTRLTVL.